This T cell receptor (beta chain) appears in the sequencing data of a study of blood T cell repertoires in COVID-19. Study details: Sites across the United States, Italy and Spain contributed samples from acute and convalescent COVID-19. T cells, B-cell-depleted T cells, or PBMCs supplied cDNA or gDNA.

Original methodology: Amplified reference gene primers provided the basis for estimating nucleated cell counts. Generated by immunoSEQ multiplex PCR, the TCRdb table keeps only in-frame clones and is missing some. That table supplies the V and J calls and clone size; D and trimming were determined from the DNA. The sample consists of some 240,000 clones, 65% to 85% of them appearing once. The sequence came from a woman aged 35 to 49 who had recovered from COVID-19. The material sequenced was peripheral blood.

The CDR3 here is CATSGVQETQYF. Written as DNA, the CDR3 is TGTGCCACCAGTGGTGTACAAGAGACCCAGTACTTC. V usage is TRBV24-1 and J usage is TRBJ2-5; D not resolved. Trimming shortened V by 5 bases and J by 2 bases, and 5 bases separated the two germline ends. CDR1 and CDR2 from the germline V gene are KGHDR and SFDVKD. The CDR3 is made up of 12 amino acids.